One and the same sample provided the 27 T cell receptor beta chains below, sequenced in a study of T cell responses to AZD1222 COVID-19 vaccine (dated by TCRdb to the early 2020s). Library preparation employed the immunoSEQ multiplex PCR assay. Held by TCRdb, this immuneACCESS table contains in-frame sequences only and omits some clones. Under half of the omission traces to an unresolved V gene where checked; the cause of the rest is unknown. The sample table lists approximately 70,000 clones, about 91% of them with a count of one. Of the sample, 8% to 10% is held by the ten largest clones. The time point label, as the study defines it: about 28 days (+/-7) after the second vaccine dose. The treatment or condition label on this specimen signifies: meningococcal conjugate vaccine given as trial control. The sequencing here drew on peripheral blood, taken 28 days after the second dose of the MenACWY control vaccine. These receptor sequences come from an adult who received the MenACWY meningococcal vaccine as a control.

The DNA for the CDR3 is TGCGCCAGCAGCGGGGGACCCTTCGAACGGTGGACCTACGAGCAGTACTTC. This translates into CASSGGPFERWTYEQYF. This chain uses TRBV10-1 with TRBJ2-7, with a possible D match to TRBD2 (6 bases). From germline, CDR1 is WNHNN and CDR2 SYGVQD (reference sequence). V was shortened by 6 bases and J by 2 bases, with 23 bases between the two germline ends. The CDR3 totals 17 residues.

The chain carries TRBV6-6 and TRBJ1-5; possibly TRBD1 for D (5 bases). V lost 5 bases to trimming and J lost 0 bases, with 17 bases between them. The germline V gene has CDR1 MNHNY and CDR2 SVGAGI (reference sequence). The CDR3 totals 17 residues. DNA of the CDR3: TGTGCCAGCAGTCCGGGACGGAGTATCAATAGCAATCAGCCCCAGCATTTT. Encoded protein: CASSPGRSINSNQPQHF.

V is TRBV9 and J is TRBJ2-1; 12 bases fit TRBD2. Germline values: CDR1 SGDLS, CDR2 YYNGEE. V shed 4 bases and J 15 bases; nucleotides not matched to a gene: 11. The CDR3 runs 14 residues. CDR3 nucleotides: TGTGCCAGCAGCCCGAGGCTAGCGGGGGGGCCGTCGTTCTTC. Its protein product is CASSPRLAGGPSFF.

This chain links TRBV18 with TRBJ2-6; no clear D. The CDR3 contains 17 residues. The V end lost 1 base, the J end lost 0 bases, and 10 bases lay between the germline ends. From germline, CDR1 is KGHSH and CDR2 LQKENI. The CDR3 protein is CASSPLGWSSGANVLTF. The CDR3 nucleotides are TGTGCCAGCTCACCACTAGGTTGGAGCTCTGGGGCCAACGTCCTGACTTTC.

The chain couples TRBV28 to TRBJ2-7, with 9 bases matching TRBD1. Germline CDR1 is MDHEN and CDR2 is SYDVKM. Trimming took 5 bases from V and 6 from J; bases not matched to a gene: 8. The CDR3 spans 14 residues. CDR3 DNA sequence: TGTGCCAGCAGTCCGCCGGGACAGGGTGGCGAGCAGTACTTC. This encodes CASSPPGQGGEQYF. The full variable domain, with the rest looked up from reference TRBV28 and TRBJ2-7, is DVKVTQSSRYLVKRTGEKVFLECVQDMDHENMFWYRQDPGLGLRLIYFSYDVKMKEKGDIPEGYSVSREKKERFSLILESASTNQTSMYLCASSPPGQGGEQYFGPGTRLTVT.

This clone was seen a single time. The chain is built from TRBV27 and TRBJ1-1; 7 bases agree with TRBD1. The junction had 13 bases not matched to a gene; V was cut back by 5 bases and J by 1 base. The length of the CDR3 is 17 residues. Germline V gene lookup returns CDR1 MNHEY and CDR2 SMNVEV (reference sequence). In DNA form, the CDR3 reads TGTGCCAGCAGTACCCTAAACGGACAGGCCCCGAACACTGAAGCTTTCTTT. Protein product: CASSTLNGQAPNTEAFF.

The V and J genes are TRBV7-9 and TRBJ2-2; D may be TRBD2 (5 bases). Germline CDR1 reads SEHNR; CDR2 reads FQNEAQ (reference sequence). Deletions cut 1 base from V and 7 bases from J, with 7 bases between. The CDR3 is 13 amino acids. As DNA, the CDR3 is TGTGCCAGCAGCTTAGAGGCGGGCGGGGAGCTGTTTTTT. Its translation is CASSLEAGGELFF.

V and J are TRBV6-5 and TRBJ1-2; TRBD1 agrees at 7 bases. The germline V gene encodes CDR1 MNHEY and CDR2 SVGAGI. With V trimmed by 2 bases and J by 8 bases, 11 bases remained unmatched. CDR3 size: 15 residues. CDR3 amino acids: CASSYRTRTGEGYTF. The CDR3 bases are TGTGCCAGCAGTTACCGGACGCGAACAGGGGAAGGCTACACCTTC.

The CDR3 nucleotides read TGTGCCAGCAGACAACCGCAGGGACCGGGTTCACCCCTCCACTTT. Translating gives CASRQPQGPGSPLHF. The chain joins TRBV28 to TRBJ1-6, with a tentative D call TRBD1 (5 bases). With 6 bases removed from V and 9 bases from J, the gap between germline ends came to 18 bases. The germline gives CDR1 MDHEN, CDR2 SYDVKM. The CDR3 length is 15 residues. Filled out from reference TRBV28 and TRBJ1-6, the complete variable domain reads DVKVTQSSRYLVKRTGEKVFLECVQDMDHENMFWYRQDPGLGLRLIYFSYDVKMKEKGDIPEGYSVSREKKERFSLILESASTNQTSMYLCASRQPQGPGSPLHFGNGTRLTVT.

This chain links TRBV5-4 with TRBJ1-1, with 7 bases lining up with TRBD1. There are 15 residues in the CDR3. V trimming: 2 bases; J trimming: 6 bases; junction bases outside the gene matches: 10. The V gene's germline CDR1 is SGHNT and CDR2 YYREEE (reference sequence). The CDR3 reads CASSLKLGQPPEAFF. The DNA for the CDR3 is TGTGCCAGCAGCTTAAAACTGGGACAGCCTCCTGAAGCTTTCTTT.

This clone has just one count. The chain recombines TRBV7-2 with TRBJ2-2; 10 nucleotides match TRBD1. This CDR3 has 17 amino acids. J gave up 4 bases and V 5 bases, and 10 bases lay outside the gene matches. CDR1 SGHTA and CDR2 FQGNSA come from the germline V gene. CDR3 sequence reads: CASSLYRQGASTGELFF. The CDR3 nucleotides read TGTGCCAGCAGCCTCTACAGACAGGGGGCGTCCACCGGGGAGCTGTTTTTT.

V and J are TRBV4-2 and TRBJ2-3, with TRBD2 matching 11 bases. V was pared by 1 base and J by 3 bases, with 6 bases of the junction left unmatched. CDR1 is LGHNA and CDR2 is YNFKEQ in the germline V gene. CDR3 size: 17 residues. In DNA form, the CDR3 reads TGTGCCAGCAGCCAAGGGGAGGCTAGCGGGGGGACAGATACGCAGTATTTT. This sequence encodes CASSQGEASGGTDTQYF.

The V and J genes are TRBV4-3 and TRBJ1-3, with TRBD1 matching over 8 bases. With V trimmed by 4 bases and J by 8 bases, 13 bases remained unmatched. Germline V gives CDR1 LGHNA, CDR2 YSLEER. CDR3 length: 16 residues. CDR3: CASSPADREVGYTIYF. The CDR3, as DNA: TGCGCCAGCAGCCCGGCGGACAGGGAAGTAGGGTACACCATATATTTT.

The chain has TRBV5-4 and TRBJ2-7; 7 nucleotides match TRBD1. V lost 4 bases, J lost 5 bases, and 9 bases stayed unmatched. The V gene's germline CDR1 is SGHNT and CDR2 YYREEE (reference sequence). The CDR3 length is 14 residues. The CDR3, as DNA: TGTGCCAGCAGCCCATTTTCCCAGGGGGACGAGCAGTACTTC. Protein: CASSPFSQGDEQYF.

This chain uses TRBV4-3 with TRBJ1-4; TRBD1 matches at 7 bases. The length of the CDR3 is 19 residues. CDR1 is LGHNA and CDR2 is YSLEER in the germline V gene. The V and J ends lost 0 bases and 2 bases, in that order; junction bases with no gene match: 12. CDR3 in amino acids: CASSQDIMVQGGTNEKLFF. The CDR3 DNA follows: TGCGCCAGCAGCCAAGATATAATGGTGCAGGGGGGGACTAATGAAAAACTGTTTTTT.

The chain combines TRBV29-1 with TRBJ1-2; 8 bases match TRBD1. The CDR3 is 14 residues long. V shed 3 bases and J 2 bases; nucleotides not matched to a gene: 5. CDR1 and CDR2 from the germline V gene are SQVTM and ANQGSEA. The CDR3 region is CSVDPTGGNYGYTF. CDR3 sequence (DNA): TGCAGCGTTGACCCCACAGGGGGGAACTATGGCTACACCTTC. Full variable domain (remainder filled in from reference TRBV29-1 and TRBJ1-2): SAVISQKPSRDICQRGTSLTIQCQVDSQVTMMFWYRQQPGQSLTLIATANQGSEATYESGFVIDKFPISRPNLTFSTLTVSNMSPEDSSIYLCSVDPTGGNYGYTFGSGTRLTVV.

This clone was recorded only once. V is TRBV5-8 and J is TRBJ2-1, with TRBD1 identical over 8 bases. J lost 4 bases, V lost 4 bases, and 7 bases had no gene match. The CDR3 spans 15 residues. CDR1 SGHTS and CDR2 YDEGEE come from the germline V gene. CDR3 coding DNA: TGTGCCAGCAGCGCCCCCGGGACAGGTTACAATGAGCAGTTCTTC. This sequence encodes CASSAPGTGYNEQFF.

This rearrangement joins TRBV4-1 to TRBJ1-5; D is undetermined. Per germline, CDR1 MGHRA and CDR2 YSYEKL. V lost 6 bases and J lost 3, with 12 bases in between. The CDR3 is 14 residues long. In DNA form, the CDR3 reads TGCGCCAGCAGACCGTTTATGGACAATCAGCCCCAGCATTTT. It translates to CASRPFMDNQPQHF.

This chain uses TRBV24-1 with TRBJ2-3; a weak D match, TRBD1 (5 bases). Germline V gene lookup returns CDR1 KGHDR and CDR2 SFDVKD. The CDR3 extends over 15 amino acids. Deletions cut 5 bases from V and 1 base from J, with 12 bases between. CDR3 region: CATSAPDRGTDTQYF. The CDR3 DNA follows: TGTGCCACCAGTGCCCCAGACAGAGGCACAGATACGCAGTATTTT.

The CDR3 is CASSYGTSGQETQYF. In nucleotides, the CDR3 is TGTGCCAGCAGCTACGGGACTAGCGGCCAAGAGACCCAGTACTTC. This chain joins TRBV7-2 and TRBJ2-5; 11 bases are a match to TRBD2. Germline V lookup: CDR1 SGHTA, CDR2 FQGNSA. This CDR3 is 15 amino acids long. The junction had 2 bases not matched to a gene; V was cut back by 4 bases and J by 1 base.

This clone was found once. The rearrangement links TRBV3-1 (or the pseudogene TRBV3-2) to TRBJ1-2; TRBD1 is a possible D gene (6 bases). V shed 4 bases and J shed 4 bases, with 10 bases lying between them. The CDR3 sequence is 13 residues long. Per germline, CDR1 LGHDT and CDR2 YNNKEL (reference sequence). CDR3 protein: CASSRGLIYGYTF. The DNA of the CDR3 is TGTGCCAGCAGCCGGGGGCTCATCTATGGCTACACCTTC.

The chain is built from TRBV14 and TRBJ2-3, with 10 bases matching TRBD2. The length of the CDR3 is 17 residues. The V and J ends lost 5 bases and 5 bases, in that order; junction bases with no gene match: 13. Germline assignment: CDR1 SGHDN and CDR2 FVKESK. This CDR3 reads CASSGAILAGVGDTQYF. CDR3 nucleotides: TGTGCCAGCAGCGGAGCCATTCTAGCGGGGGTTGGAGATACGCAGTATTTT.

The V and J genes are TRBV5-1 and TRBJ1-4, with D unclear. This CDR3 is 15 amino acids long. The V and J ends lost 0 bases and 0 bases respectively, with 6 bases between them. CDR1 is SGHRS, CDR2 YFSETQ, per germline. The CDR3 DNA reads TGCGCCAGCAGCTTGGACCCCGCAACTAATGAAAAACTGTTTTTT. Its translation is CASSLDPATNEKLFF.

The chain couples TRBV4-3 to TRBJ1-6; perhaps TRBD1 as D (6 bases). Per the germline V gene, CDR1 is LGHNA and CDR2 is YSLEER. With 0 bases removed from V and 4 bases from J, the gap between germline ends came to 13 bases. The CDR3 is 17 residues long. For the CDR3, the DNA is TGCGCCAGCAGCCAAGATGTCCCGGACAGATATAATTCACCCCTCCACTTT. Translating it yields CASSQDVPDRYNSPLHF.

V usage is TRBV24-1 and J usage is TRBJ1-4; 10 bases match TRBD1. In germline, CDR1 is KGHDR, CDR2 SFDVKD. There are 13 residues in the CDR3. The V gene end was trimmed by 9 bases and the J gene end by 3 bases; junction bases not matched to a gene: 0. CDR3 nucleotide sequence: TGTGCCACCGGGACAGGGGCTAATGAAAAACTGTTTTTT. Its translation is CATGTGANEKLFF.

As DNA, the CDR3 is TGTGCCAGCAGCTCCAGGGACAAAGAGACCCAGTACTTC. Translation gives CASSSRDKETQYF. The V gene is TRBV5-6, the J gene TRBJ2-5, with D possibly TRBD1 on 6 matching bases. This CDR3 spans 13 amino acids. Trimming took 3 bases from V and 3 from J, leaving 9 bases between them. Germline V gene sequence: CDR1 SGHDT, CDR2 YYEEEE.

The V gene is TRBV18, the J gene TRBJ1-2, with unresolved D. The germline gives CDR1 KGHSH, CDR2 LQKENI. Trimming cost V 3 bases and J 8 bases, with 16 bases left between them. The CDR3 covers 14 residues. CDR3 DNA sequence: TGTGCCAGCTCACCCATGTCGGGCGGTACGGGCTACACCTTC. Protein sequence: CASSPMSGGTGYTF.